The 6 T cell receptor beta chains in this list originate from one sample, sequenced in a study of blood T cells in healthy people across ages (dated by TCRdb to the mid-2010s). Library preparation was by 5' RACE. Sequenced on an Illumina HiSeq 2500. A second PCR of roughly 6 to 12 cycles was performed with a sample-barcoded 5' primer and a J-beta primer mix. TCRdb redid the processing of the public reads, applying fastp at Q25 and MiXCR, and retained in-frame beta chains. Entries are consolidated by CDR3 protein sequence, retaining the most common genes and DNA. The sample table holds about 1.6 million distinct CDR3 sequences, of which about 31% were seen once. The ten most abundant clones make up 10% to 12% of the sample. The material sequenced was blood. These receptors were collected from a woman in her twenties or thirties in good health.

In this sample, this clonotype turned up a few times. CDR3 DNA: TGTGCCTGCAAAAGTAGGGGTAATGAGCAGTTCTTC. Amino acids: CACKSRGNEQFF. The chain employs TRBV30 and TRBJ2-1; D possibly corresponds to TRBD1 (5 bases). V dropped 6 bases and J dropped 7 bases, with 13 bases sitting between them. Germline-derived CDR1 and CDR2 are GTSNPN and SVGIG (reference sequence). The CDR3 is 12 residues long.

In its sample, this clonotype was seen a few times. The chain couples TRBV10-2 to TRBJ2-1; tentatively, D is TRBD1 or TRBD2 (5 bases each). V gave up 0 bases and J gave up 10 bases, with 10 bases separating them. The CDR3 has 13 amino acids. Germline V gene data show CDR1 as WSHSY and CDR2 as SAAADI. CDR3: CASSESPGPEQFF. The CDR3 DNA reads as TGCGCCAGCAGTGAGTCCCCGGGACCCGAGCAGTTCTTC.

V and J are TRBV4-1 and TRBJ2-1; 10 positions agree with TRBD2. Germline lookup yields CDR1 MGHRA and CDR2 YSYEKL. Trimming took 0 bases from V and 0 from J; bases not matched to a gene: 8. This CDR3 contains 19 residues. CDR3 protein: CASSQEPSGSPSSYNEQFF. For the CDR3, the DNA is TGCGCCAGCAGCCAAGAGCCTAGCGGGAGCCCCAGCTCCTACAATGAGCAGTTCTTC.

This clonotype turned up a few times. The rearrangement joins TRBV7-9 to TRBJ1-2; TRBD1 matches 12 bases. V lost 5 bases to trimming and J lost 3 bases; unmatched junction nucleotides: 10. CDR1 is SEHNR, CDR2 FQNEAQ, per germline (reference sequence). The CDR3 has 17 amino acids. The CDR3 is CASSLTGTGGGDYGYTF. The CDR3 region has the DNA TGTGCCAGCAGCCTTACCGGGACAGGGGGCGGAGACTATGGCTACACCTTC.

A few counts support this clonotype. DNA for the CDR3: TGTGCCAGCAGTGAATATACTAGCGGGGGAAGCACAGATACGCAGTATTTT. It is translated as CASSEYTSGGSTDTQYF. This chain links TRBV25-1 with TRBJ2-3; TRBD2 matches 11 bases. The trim removed 0 bases at V and 0 bases at J, leaving 2 bases unmatched. Germline-derived CDR1 and CDR2 are MGHDK and SYGVNS. This CDR3 is built from 17 residues.

Of note for this clonotype: A much larger clone sits a single nucleotide away, making a read error possible. The chain uses TRBV4-1 and TRBJ2-1, with 9 bases that match TRBD2. CDR3 length: 17 residues. Looked up from germline, CDR1 is MGHRA and CDR2 is YSYEKL. The CDR3 protein is CASSQAPAGGESNEQVF. CDR3 bases: TGCGCCAGCAGCCAGGCCCCGGCGGGGGGGGAGAGCAATGAGCAGGTCTTC.